In its sample, the clone carrying this T cell receptor beta chain was seen many times. Its antigen is unknown. The source of the sample is a study of identical twins. Study-wide findings and caveats: High-abundance cord blood beta clonotypes had fewer insertions; memory repertoires showed none.

The ends were cut back, 3 bases at V and 2 bases at J, with 17 bases in the middle. CDR1 is SEHNR, CDR2 FQNEAQ, per germline (reference sequence). CDR3 length equals 17 residues. MiXCR, applied by TCRdb to the 5' RACE reads, yields one record per CDR3 protein. The table has a few hundred thousand distinct CDR3 sequences, approximately 10% seen once. These data are also associated with another study on yellow fever vaccine responses in identical twins. As that report states: On the reported evidence, twins' vaccine T cell responses seemed partly convergent and partly personalized.

The specimen sequenced was PBMCs. This sequence was found in a woman between 18 and 29 years old in good health. The chain has TRBV7-9 and TRBJ2-1; tentatively, D is TRBD2 (6 bases). The CDR3 DNA reads TGTGCCAGCAGCTTTAAAGTAGCGGCCCAAGCCTACAATGAGCAGTTCTTC. As protein: CASSFKVAAQAYNEQFF.